Here is one TCR beta chain with its context. The germline gives CDR1 MNHEY, CDR2 SMNVEV (reference sequence). V trimming: 7 bases; J trimming: 7 bases; junction bases outside the gene matches: 8. This CDR3 region has 13 residues. Measured with immunoSEQ multiplex PCR; TCRdb has only the in-frame clones, and not every one. Counted here are over 450,000 clones, about 80% occurring once; the ten biggest clones make up about 0.013%. These data originate in a study of shared T cell receptors in the human thymus. These data also formed part of another study, on human thymus T cells. This second study says: Donation came from healthy Finnish infants having corrective surgery for congenital heart defects. Corrective heart surgery yielded resections, and these provided the thymus tissue. Apparent skewing of V and J gene usage characterized both thymic and blood repertoires. Related research described thymic repertoires that were highly overlapping among unrelated individuals.

What was sequenced was thymocytes. This TCR was sampled from a boy younger than two with a congenital heart defect. The V call is TRBV27, the J call TRBJ2-7; 9 bases map to TRBD1. This CDR3 is CASNETGGGEQYF. The CDR3 DNA is TGTGCCAGCAATGAGACAGGGGGTGGGGAGCAGTACTTC.